The present T cell receptor (beta chain) was sequenced within a study of OX40 agonist ivuxolimab in advanced cancers. Study overall: People in dose escalation had one of these cancers: hepatocellular carcinoma, melanoma, renal cell or head and neck cancer.

Sequencing used immunoSEQ multiplex PCR; TCRdb keeps in-frame clones, though not all of them. This repertoire shows almost 70,000 clones, 91% found once; its top ten account for just under 0.3%. The V end was cut by 7 bases, the J end by 3 bases, with 16 bases between. CDR1 and CDR2 (germline): MGHDK, SYGVNS. This CDR3 has 14 amino acids. The material was CD4+ or CD8+ T cells sorted from blood, obtained in a trial of the OX40 agonist ivuxolimab. V gene TRBV25-1 combines with J gene TRBJ2-7, with D possibly being TRBD2 (6 bases). The receptor comes from an adult with an advanced solid tumor such as melanoma, head and neck, liver or kidney cancer. CDR3 DNA sequence: TGTGCCAGCACCCAAACGGGACTCCTCTACGAGCAGTACTTC. Its protein product is CASTQTGLLYEQYF.